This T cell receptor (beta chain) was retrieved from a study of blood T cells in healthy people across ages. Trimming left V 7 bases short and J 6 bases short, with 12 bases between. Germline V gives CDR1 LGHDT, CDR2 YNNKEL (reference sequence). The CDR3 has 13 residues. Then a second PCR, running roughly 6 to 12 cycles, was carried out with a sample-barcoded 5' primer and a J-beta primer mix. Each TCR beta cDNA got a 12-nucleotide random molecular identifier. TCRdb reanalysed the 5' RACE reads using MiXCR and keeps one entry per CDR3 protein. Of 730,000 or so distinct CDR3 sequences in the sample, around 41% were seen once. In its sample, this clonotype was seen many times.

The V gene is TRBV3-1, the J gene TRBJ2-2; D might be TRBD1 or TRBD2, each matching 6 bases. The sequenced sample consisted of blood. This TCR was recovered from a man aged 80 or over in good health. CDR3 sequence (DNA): TGTGCCAGCAAGACTAGGGGGGCCGGGGAGCTGTTTTTT. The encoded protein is CASKTRGAGELFF.